Listed below are T cell receptor beta chains from one sample, sequenced in a study of blood T cell repertoires in COVID-19. Produced via immunoSEQ multiplex PCR; TCRdb's table is partial and in-frame only. The sample consists of about 360,000 clones, 75% to 90% of them appearing once. Sample: peripheral blood. The receptors come from a woman in her sixties with COVID-19, enrolled during active disease. CDR3s include the opening cysteine and the closing phenylalanine or tryptophan. D genes are given only for firm matches. Clone size is not always given. Where it is, it says once, few, many or a class for expanded clones.

CDR3 DNA	CDR3 protein	V gene	J gene	clone size	D gene
TGTGCCAGCAGTCCCCGGGACAGGGGAACACATGGCTACACCTTC	CASSPRDRGTHGYTF	TRBV6-5	TRBJ1-2	many	TRBD1
TGTGCCAGCAGCTCAATAGCCGGAACAACTAATGAAAAACTGTTTTTT	CASSSIAGTTNEKLFF	TRBV7-2	TRBJ1-4	NA	NA
TGTGCCGTCTCCGGGACAGGGTCGGACGAGCAGTACTTC	CAVSGTGSDEQYF	TRBV10-3	TRBJ2-7	NA	TRBD1
TGTGCCAGCAGCGTACGGGGGCTAGCGGCCACCGGGGAGCTGTTTTTT	CASSVRGLAATGELFF	TRBV9	TRBJ2-2	many	NA
TGTGCCAGCAGCCCGGTAGTAGCGGGGGGCACCGGGGAGCTGTTTTTT	CASSPVVAGGTGELFF	TRBV5-4	TRBJ2-2	NA	TRBD2
TGCGCCAGCAGAGGGACAGGGTTGAACACTGAAGCTTTCTTT	CASRGTGLNTEAFF	TRBV5-1	TRBJ1-1	NA	TRBD1
TGTGCCTGGAGTCCAACTCCCGTAGAGCAGTACTTC	CAWSPTPVEQYF	TRBV30	TRBJ2-7	NA	NA
TGTGCCAGCTCACCTGATGCCTTCGAGGGCTACACCTTC	CASSPDAFEGYTF	TRBV18	TRBJ1-2	NA	NA
TGTGCCAGCAGTTACGGACTGGGCGGGGAGCTGTTTTTT	CASSYGLGGELFF	TRBV12-3/TRBV12-4	TRBJ2-2	NA	NA
TGTGCCTGGAGTCGGGGTCCGAGGTATGGCTACACCTTC	CAWSRGPRYGYTF	TRBV30	TRBJ1-2	few	NA
TGTGCCAGCAGTTTACAGGGATATAATTCACCCCTCCACTTT	CASSLQGYNSPLHF	TRBV27	TRBJ1-6	NA	NA
TGTGCCAGCAGTTTATCTCCCGGGACAGGGGTTCAGCCCCAGCATTTT	CASSLSPGTGVQPQHF	TRBV27	TRBJ1-5	NA	TRBD1
TGTGCCAGCAGTATCACAGTGAATCAGCCCCAGCATTTT	CASSITVNQPQHF	TRBV6-5	TRBJ1-5	NA	NA
TGTGCCAGCAGTCTCACTAGCCGGGAGGGGACAGATACGCAGTATTTT	CASSLTSREGTDTQYF	TRBV27	TRBJ2-3	NA	TRBD2